Sequencing of this T cell receptor (beta chain) was carried out in a study of blood T cell repertoires in COVID-19. V gave up 1 base and J gave up 0 bases, with 12 bases separating them. CDR1 and CDR2 from the germline V gene are SEHNR and FQNEAQ (reference sequence). The CDR3 is made up of 16 amino acids. Study processing details: Amplification with reference gene primers provided the estimates of nucleated cell counts. The assay was immunoSEQ multiplex PCR, and TCRdb's table has in-frame clones only and misses some. V, J and clone size are taken as reported in that table, and D and trimming were inferred from the DNA itself. Of 100,000 to 150,000 clones listed, around 81% were seen once; the top ten hold 17%.

V gene TRBV7-9 combines with J gene TRBJ1-2, with D uncertain. The clonotype comes from a man aged 25-40 years with COVID-19, enrolled during active disease. The source material was peripheral blood. As DNA, the CDR3 is TGTGCCAGCAGCTTAGACGCCCGCGGGACTAACTATGGCTACACCTTC. Translating gives CASSLDARGTNYGYTF.